Below are 2 T cell receptor beta chains sequenced from a single sample in a study of T-cell reconstitution after alpha-beta-depleted transplantation in children. The library targeted TCRbeta and was prepared with unique molecular identifiers. Each CDR3 protein is one row after TCRdb ran MiXCR on the PCR reads. In the table there are about 980,000 distinct CDR3 sequences, around 30% of which are singletons. The source was PBMCs, mostly from graft donor cells, collected 360 days after TCRalphabeta/CD19-depleted stem cell transplant. These receptors were obtained from a boy younger than two who had a stem cell transplant for SCID, so the T cells may come from the graft donor.

This clonotype has only a few counts. The chain combines TRBV6-5 with TRBJ2-1; no clear D gene. There are 13 residues in the CDR3. Per germline, CDR1 MNHEY and CDR2 SVGAGI. V dropped 3 bases and J dropped 9 bases, with 12 bases sitting between them. CDR3 DNA sequence: TGTGCCAGCAGTTATCGGCTAGTAGGTGAGCAGTTCTTC. It encodes CASSYRLVGEQFF.

This clonotype was seen a few times. The chain links TRBV20-1 to TRBJ2-1; tentatively, D is TRBD2 (5 bases). CDR3 length equals 12 residues. V was shortened by 3 bases and J by 6 bases, with 9 bases between the two germline ends. Germline V gene data show CDR1 as DFQATT and CDR2 as SNEGSKA (reference sequence). The CDR3 spells CSASGVGNEQFF. DNA of the CDR3: TGCAGTGCTAGCGGGGTTGGCAATGAGCAGTTCTTC.